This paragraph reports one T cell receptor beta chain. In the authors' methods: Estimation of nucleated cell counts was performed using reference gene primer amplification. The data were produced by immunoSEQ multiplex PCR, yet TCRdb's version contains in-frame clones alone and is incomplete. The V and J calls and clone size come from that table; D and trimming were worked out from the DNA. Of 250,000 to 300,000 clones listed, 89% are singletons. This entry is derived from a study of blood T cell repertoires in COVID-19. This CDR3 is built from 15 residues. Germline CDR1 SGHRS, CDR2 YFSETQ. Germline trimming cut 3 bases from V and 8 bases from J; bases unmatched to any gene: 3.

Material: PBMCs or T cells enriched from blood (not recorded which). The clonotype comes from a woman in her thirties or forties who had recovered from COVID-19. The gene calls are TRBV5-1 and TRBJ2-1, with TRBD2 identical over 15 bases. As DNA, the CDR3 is TGCGCCAGCAGCTACGGACTAGCGGGGGGGCATGAGCAGTTCTTC. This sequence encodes CASSYGLAGGHEQFF.